This entry lists 25 T cell receptor beta chains sequenced from one sample in a study of cytomegalovirus exposure and HLA in healthy donors. Profiled with immunoSEQ multiplex PCR; TCRdb holds only in-frame clones, not every one. The sample has approximately 270,000 clones; roughly 87% are singletons. Input material: PBMCs. The origin of the receptors is a man younger than 35 in good health and CMV-seropositive.

This chain joins TRBV6-1 and TRBJ1-4; D ambiguous. The CDR3 covers 14 residues. Germline lookup yields CDR1 MNHNS and CDR2 SASEGT. The V gene lost 7 bases and the J gene lost 4 bases, with 13 bases spanning the gap. CDR3 protein: CASKIADFNEKLFF. The CDR3 bases are TGTGCCAGCAAAATAGCGGACTTTAATGAAAAACTGTTTTTT.

V is TRBV6-5 and J is TRBJ2-7, with D tentatively TRBD2 (5 bases). Per germline, CDR1 MNHEY and CDR2 SVGAGI. V was shortened by 2 bases and J by 3 bases, with 8 bases between the two germline ends. The CDR3 is made up of 13 amino acids. CDR3 loop: CASSYERNYEQYF. In nucleotides, the CDR3 is TGTGCCAGCAGTTACGAGCGGAACTACGAGCAGTACTTC.

This clone has only a few counts. The chain joins TRBV20-1 to TRBJ1-1, with 7 positions matching TRBD1. J lost 7 bases, V lost 3 bases, and 2 bases had no gene match. Per the germline V gene, CDR1 is DFQATT and CDR2 is SNEGSKA (reference sequence). The CDR3 has 11 residues. The CDR3 loop is CSARGQYEAFF. Here the CDR3 DNA reads TGCAGTGCTAGGGGACAGTATGAAGCTTTCTTT.

The V gene is TRBV18, the J gene TRBJ2-7; 10 bases fit TRBD2. Germline assignment: CDR1 KGHSH and CDR2 LQKENI. V lost 1 base and J lost 4; bases outside the gene matches: 10. The CDR3 consists of 17 residues. The CDR3 protein is CASSPRLAGAGGYEQYF. CDR3 nucleotide sequence: TGTGCCAGCTCACCACGGCTAGCGGGAGCGGGGGGTTACGAGCAGTACTTC.

The rearrangement joins TRBV18 to TRBJ2-7; tentatively, D is TRBD2 (5 bases). V gave up 2 bases and J gave up 2 bases, with 7 bases separating them. The CDR3 is 13 amino acids. Germline loops: CDR1 KGHSH, CDR2 LQKENI. The CDR3 nucleotides read TGTGCCAGCTCACCATTCGGGACCTACGAGCAGTACTTC. Translating gives CASSPFGTYEQYF.

This clone was detected ten times or more. The chain uses TRBV7-6 and TRBJ2-7, with 11 bases identical to TRBD2. The germline V gene has CDR1 SGHVS and CDR2 FNYEAQ. The junction had 3 bases not matched to a gene; V was cut back by 6 bases and J by 2 bases. The CDR3 sequence is 14 residues long. The CDR3 coding sequence is TGTGCCAGCAGTCAGACTAGCGGGGCCTACGAGCAGTACTTC. The encoded protein is CASSQTSGAYEQYF.

This clone was seen more than once but under ten times. This chain joins TRBV30 and TRBJ1-2, with 7 bases identical to TRBD1. This CDR3 has 13 amino acids. Germline V CDR1 and CDR2: GTSNPN, SVGIG (reference sequence). The junction had 3 bases not matched to a gene; V was cut back by 3 bases and J by 2 bases. The CDR3 reads CAWSAQGNYGYTF. CDR3 coding DNA: TGTGCCTGGAGCGCACAGGGGAACTATGGCTACACCTTC. Looking up the rest from reference TRBV30 and TRBJ1-2 gives the full variable domain: SQTIHQWPATLVQPVGSPLSLECTVEGTSNPNLYWYRQAAGRGLQLLFYSVGIGQISSEVPQNLSASRPQDRQFILSSKKLLLSDSGFYLCAWSAQGNYGYTFGSGTRLTVV.

V gene TRBV5-6 combines with J gene TRBJ2-4; TRBD1 is a possible D gene (6 bases). V was shortened by 0 bases and J by 0 bases, with 16 bases between the two germline ends. The CDR3 has 18 amino acids. Germline V gene sequence: CDR1 SGHDT, CDR2 YYEEEE. In nucleotides, the CDR3 is TGTGCCAGCAGCTTGGCCAGAACAGGGCTCTTAGCCAAAAACATTCAGTACTTC. Its translation: CASSLARTGLLAKNIQYF.

The chain couples TRBV5-6 to TRBJ2-1, with D perhaps matching TRBD2 (5 bases). The CDR3 spans 14 residues. The germline V gene has CDR1 SGHDT and CDR2 YYEEEE. Trimming took 5 bases from V and 0 from J, leaving 9 bases between them. The CDR3 region is CASRAGLSYNEQFF. The CDR3 DNA reads TGTGCCAGCAGGGCGGGCCTCTCCTACAATGAGCAGTTCTTC.

The chain couples TRBV5-4 to TRBJ1-2; TRBD1 matches 7 bases. J gave up 0 bases and V 0 bases, and 5 bases lay outside the gene matches. The CDR3 consists of 16 residues. Germline-derived CDR1 and CDR2 are SGHNT and YYREEE (reference sequence). CDR3 DNA: TGTGCCAGCAGCTTGGACAGGGGATCGACTAACTATGGCTACACCTTC. This sequence encodes CASSLDRGSTNYGYTF.

The gene calls are TRBV5-8 and TRBJ1-5; D is unresolved. The germline V gene has CDR1 SGHTS and CDR2 YDEGEE. This CDR3 has 15 residues. V lost 2 bases, J lost 0 bases, and 9 bases lay in between. CDR3 coding DNA: TGTGCCAGCAGCTTTCAAGGGTATAGCAATCAGCCCCAGCATTTT. Amino acid sequence: CASSFQGYSNQPQHF.

The chain employs TRBV4-3 and TRBJ1-2; no definite D call. The CDR3 sequence is 15 residues long. Germline values: CDR1 LGHNA, CDR2 YSLEER. The V gene lost 5 bases and the J gene lost 2 bases, with 15 bases spanning the gap. The CDR3 sequence is CASSRSRNSNYGYTF. The CDR3 nucleotides read TGCGCCAGCAGCAGATCGAGGAACAGCAACTATGGCTACACCTTC.

V and J are TRBV5-1 and TRBJ2-3; 16 nucleotides align to TRBD2. The trim removed 4 bases at V and 2 bases at J, leaving 4 bases unmatched. The CDR3 has 17 amino acids. Germline V gene lookup returns CDR1 SGHRS and CDR2 YFSETQ. The CDR3 DNA reads as TGCGCCAGCAGCATGGGACTAGCGGGAGGGATCACAGATACGCAGTATTTT. Residues: CASSMGLAGGITDTQYF. Drawing the rest from reference TRBV5-1 and TRBJ2-3, the complete variable domain is KAGVTQTPRYLIKTRGQQVTLSCSPISGHRSVSWYQQTPGQGLQFLFEYFSETQRNKGNFPGRFSGRQFSNSRSEMNVSTLELGDSALYLCASSMGLAGGITDTQYFGPGTRLTVL.

The genes are TRBV29-1 and TRBJ2-1, with no clear D. V lost 5 bases to trimming and J lost 2 bases, with 4 bases between them. Germline values: CDR1 SQVTM, CDR2 ANQGSEA. CDR3 length equals 11 residues. The CDR3, as DNA: TGCAGCGTTACCCCCTACAATGAGCAGTTCTTC. Protein product: CSVTPYNEQFF.

CDR3: CASRRTRSGANVLTF. The CDR3 nucleotides are TGTGCCAGCAGACGGACACGCTCTGGGGCCAACGTCCTGACTTTC. The chain is built from TRBV6-1 and TRBJ2-6; possible D gene TRBD1, 5 bases. CDR1 and CDR2 from the germline V gene are MNHNS and SASEGT. V was pared by 6 bases and J by 0 bases, with 9 bases between. The length of the CDR3 is 15 residues.

V usage is TRBV6-4 and J usage is TRBJ2-1; TRBD2 matches at 11 bases. The trim removed 2 bases at V and 5 bases at J, leaving 5 bases unmatched. The CDR3 has 16 amino acids. Germline V lookup: CDR1 MRHNA, CDR2 SNTAGT. The CDR3 spells CASSDPTSGKDNEQFF. CDR3 DNA sequence: TGTGCCAGCAGTGACCCGACTAGCGGGAAGGACAATGAGCAGTTCTTC.

The chain's CDR3 is CASSPPIWEGYEQYF. DNA of the CDR3: TGTGCCAGCTCACCACCGATTTGGGAGGGGTACGAGCAGTACTTC. The V and J genes are TRBV18 and TRBJ2-7, with 7 bases identical to TRBD2. CDR1 is KGHSH and CDR2 is LQKENI in the germline V gene. The CDR3 has 15 amino acids. With 0 bases clipped from V and 4 bases from J, the junction kept 6 bases outside the gene matches.

In regard to this clone: Other DNA sequences of this sample code for an identical CDR3. The rearrangement joins TRBV28 to TRBJ1-2; TRBD1 matches 7 bases. The CDR3 consists of 15 residues. CDR1 is MDHEN and CDR2 is SYDVKM in the germline V gene. V lost 3 bases, J lost 0 bases, and 4 bases stayed unmatched. The CDR3 region has the DNA TGTGCCAGCAGTTTCCCCACAGGGGCTAACTATGGCTACACCTTC. Encoded protein: CASSFPTGANYGYTF.

Only a few counts were recorded for this clone. The rearrangement links TRBV30 to TRBJ1-2; D might be TRBD1 (6 bases). This CDR3 comprises 12 residues. V lost 8 bases and J 4 bases, leaving 14 bases between the germline ends. CDR1 GTSNPN and CDR2 SVGIG come from the germline V gene (reference sequence). The CDR3 loop reads CARLQGLYGYTF. CDR3 sequence (DNA): TGTGCCCGACTACAGGGACTCTATGGCTACACCTTC. Filled out from reference TRBV30 and TRBJ1-2, the complete variable domain reads SQTIHQWPATLVQPVGSPLSLECTVEGTSNPNLYWYRQAAGRGLQLLFYSVGIGQISSEVPQNLSASRPQDRQFILSSKKLLLSDSGFYLCARLQGLYGYTFGSGTRLTVV.

The CDR3 loop is CASSESRLAGSRYEQYF. CDR3 sequence (DNA): TGCGCCAGCAGTGAGTCACGACTAGCGGGATCTCGGTACGAGCAGTACTTC. This chain uses TRBV10-2 with TRBJ2-7, with 11 bases matching TRBD2. The CDR3 length is 17 residues. In germline, CDR1 is WSHSY, CDR2 SAAADI. The J segment lost 4 bases and the V segment lost 0 bases, leaving 8 bases of the junction unmatched.

This chain connects TRBV25-1 to TRBJ1-4; 8 bases match TRBD1. Germline trimming cut 3 bases from V and 7 bases from J; bases unmatched to any gene: 4. CDR1 MGHDK and CDR2 SYGVNS come from the germline V gene. The CDR3 is 14 residues long. In DNA, the CDR3 is TGTGCCAGCAGTGATAACAGGGGGGGTGAAAAACTGTTTTTT. Its protein product is CASSDNRGGEKLFF.

V gene TRBV25-1 combines with J gene TRBJ2-7, with a tentative D call TRBD1 (6 bases). Germline lookup yields CDR1 MGHDK and CDR2 SYGVNS. The CDR3 is made up of 15 amino acids. V lost 2 bases and J 4 bases, leaving 15 bases between the germline ends. The CDR3 nucleotides are TGTGCCAGCAGTGAAACACAGGGTTCTGGATACGAGCAGTACTTC. Translating gives CASSETQGSGYEQYF.

The V call is TRBV28, the J call TRBJ1-2; D not certain. Germline V gene sequence: CDR1 MDHEN, CDR2 SYDVKM. The CDR3 is 14 residues long. V was shortened by 5 bases and J by 0 bases, with 10 bases between the two germline ends. CDR3 nucleotide sequence: TGTGCCAGCAGTGAACCGACCGCTAACTATGGCTACACCTTC. Protein product: CASSEPTANYGYTF.

The V gene is TRBV15, the J gene TRBJ1-5, with 9 positions matching TRBD1. The CDR3 extends over 17 amino acids. The V segment lost 3 bases and the J segment 0 bases; nucleotides outside the gene matches: 6. Germline V lookup: CDR1 LNHNV, CDR2 YYDKDF (reference sequence). In DNA form, the CDR3 reads TGTGCCACCAGCAGGACAGGGGGGGTCAATAGCAATCAGCCCCAGCATTTT. Amino acids: CATSRTGGVNSNQPQHF. The full variable domain, with the rest looked up from reference TRBV15 and TRBJ1-5, is DAMVIQNPRYQVTQFGKPVTLSCSQTLNHNVMYWYQQKSSQAPKLLFHYYDKDFNNEADTPDNFQSRRPNTSFCFLDIRSPGLGDTAMYLCATSRTGGVNSNQPQHFGDGTRLSIL.

The chain employs TRBV28 and TRBJ2-1, with unresolved D. The germline gives CDR1 MDHEN, CDR2 SYDVKM. Trimming removed 2 bases from V and 4 bases from J, with 3 bases in between. CDR3 size: 12 residues. The CDR3 region is CASSLNYNEQFF. The CDR3 DNA reads TGTGCCAGCAGTTTAAATTACAATGAGCAGTTCTTC.